This note documents a single TCR beta chain sequence. Antigen unknown. Each unsorted PBMC replicate got 300 ng genomic DNA, roughly 30,000 genomes. Spread over ten immunoSEQ deep assay plates, unsorted PBMC DNA underwent sequencing. In the authors' workflow: Quality scores were absent from the junction-only immunoSEQ sequences, so filtering differed. Sequencing used immunoSEQ multiplex PCR; TCRdb keeps in-frame clones, though not all of them. The DNA gave D and trimming, while V, J and clone size come from that table. This table holds about 480,000 clones, approximately 79% found once. The sample comes from a study of shared clonotypes between healthy human individuals. Findings and caveats of the study: Only blood was sampled; tissue repertoires likely differ.

The germline CDR1 and CDR2 sequences are KGHSH and LQKENI. Trimming left V 8 bases short and J 0 bases short, with 15 bases between. The CDR3 sequence is 15 residues long. Sequences were obtained from PBMCs. The clonotype originates from a woman in her 40s in good health. Some clones in this sample may be carry-over from other donors' samples. The chain links TRBV18 to TRBJ2-3; tentatively, D is TRBD1 (5 bases). The CDR3 region is CASHRQLTSTDTQYF. Written as DNA, the CDR3 is TGTGCCAGCCACCGACAGCTGACTAGCACAGATACGCAGTATTTT.